Included here is one TCR beta chain sequence, with context. The V end lost 5 bases, the J end lost 2 bases, and 19 bases lay between the germline ends. The germline CDR1 and CDR2 sequences are MNHEY and SMNVEV (reference sequence). The CDR3 totals 17 residues. The sample belongs to a study of CD8 T cells in Susac syndrome. RNA, at 0.5 to 1 ug, was reverse transcribed with random hexamers. MiXCR, applied by TCRdb to the immunoSEQ multiplex PCR reads, yields one record per CDR3 protein. The table records 250,000 to 300,000 distinct CDR3 sequences, roughly 85% of them present only once. Sample: CD8+ T cells from PBMCs. The J gene is TRBJ1-5, the V gene TRBV27; D might be TRBD1 (6 bases). This TCR was sampled from a human donor with multiple sclerosis. CDR3 sequence reads: CASSPWGGNRGNQPQHF. CDR3 nucleotides: TGTGCCAGCAGTCCCTGGGGGGGGAACAGGGGCAATCAGCCCCAGCATTTT.